Below, one TCR beta chain is given with its context. Antigen unknown. Trimming took 3 bases from V and 3 from J, leaving 15 bases between them. CDR3 length: 15 residues. Germline V gene lookup returns CDR1 MNHEY and CDR2 SMNVEV (reference sequence). BIOMED2 TRB-A/B primer pools were used in multiplex TRB PCR. One entry per CDR3 protein results from TCRdb running MiXCR on the multiplex PCR reads. The sample includes about 4,000 distinct CDR3 sequences, 25% seen only once; the top ten take more than 20%. This record comes from a study of T and B cells in COVID-19 patients. Study-wide context: Recovered patients mostly had mild to moderate COVID-19 managed as outpatients. Comorbidities linked to unfavorable COVID-19 outcome were present in about 90% of the roughly 20 active-infection patients.

Notes on the study in general: Highly clonal in active COVID-19, TRB repertoires exceeded healthy-donor diversity and richness at recovery.

Blood genomic DNA input for TRB amplification was about 220-500 ng. The TCR comes from a human donor with active COVID-19. The sample comprised blood. The chain joins TRBV27 to TRBJ2-7, with D tentatively TRBD1 (6 bases). CDR3 in DNA: TGTGCCAGCAGTTTGCGACAGGAAGCTTACTACGAGCAGTACTTC. Its translation: CASSLRQEAYYEQYF.